Sequencing of this T cell receptor (beta chain) was carried out in a study of T-cell reconstitution after alpha-beta-depleted transplantation in children. CDR3 length: 13 residues. Germline V lookup: CDR1 SEHNR, CDR2 FQNEAQ (reference sequence). V was pared by 5 bases and J by 1 base, with 8 bases between. A TCRbeta library incorporating unique molecular identifiers was prepared. MiXCR, applied by TCRdb to the PCR reads, yields one record per CDR3 protein. The table records 210,000 or so distinct CDR3 sequences, about 9.2% of them present only once. This clonotype has just a few counts. The sample in question was PBMCs from the stem cell graft donor, obtained from the stem cell graft. The clonotype was recovered from a human donor who donated a stem cell graft to a child with acute lymphoblastic leukemia. The chain is built from TRBV7-9 and TRBJ1-1; unclear D gene. CDR3 bases: TGTGCCAGCAGCATGACGGGGAACACTGAAGCTTTCTTT. Translated, it gives CASSMTGNTEAFF.